A single T cell receptor (beta chain) is shown here with its context. The data are from a study of blood T cell repertoires in COVID-19. Study details: Material from acute and convalescent COVID-19 was sourced from the United States, Italy and Spain. Nucleic acid was either cDNA or gDNA, and it came from T cells, B-cell-depleted T cells, or PBMCs.

As handled by the study authors: Amplification of reference gene primers provided the estimated nucleated cell counts. Method: immunoSEQ multiplex PCR; TCRdb's copy keeps in-frame clones and lacks some. The DNA gave D and trimming, while V, J and clone size come from that table. The sample has about 58,000 clones, just under 90% seen once. The CDR3 has 18 residues. V gave up 6 bases and J gave up 0 bases, with 18 bases separating them. In germline, CDR1 is KGHSH, CDR2 LQKENI. The receptor was isolated from a man aged 60-69 years with acute or convalescent COVID-19. The specimen was peripheral blood. The rearrangement links TRBV18 to TRBJ1-6; no firm D call. CDR3 DNA: TGTGCCAGCTCGTATCGCGGTCCGGCCAGCTCCTATAATTCACCCCTCCACTTT. It yields the protein CASSYRGPASSYNSPLHF.